This T cell receptor beta chain was observed in a study of vaccination and CD4 T cells after COVID-19. The CDR3 extends over 15 amino acids. In germline, CDR1 is MDHEN, CDR2 SYDVKM. The V and J ends lost 2 bases and 7 bases respectively, with 14 bases between them. In its sample, this clonotype was seen a few times. Its specificity is not known. The Oncomine TCR Beta short-read assay sequenced DNA from cultured CD4+ T cells. Using its own MiXCR run on the PCR reads, TCRdb lists one record per CDR3 protein. The table has about 20,000 distinct CDR3 sequences, about a third seen once. Time point defined: late sampling 161 to 241 days after vaccination in a few convalescent patients. Treatment noted: approximately 11-day PBMC culture with coronavirus spike peptide pools or control peptides (ViraFEST assay).

The receptor's source is a human donor who had recovered from COVID-19. The specimen was CD4+ T cells from blood, cultured in vitro, collected about 7 months after SARS-CoV-2 vaccination. The J gene is TRBJ2-2, the V gene TRBV28; possible D gene TRBD1, 8 bases. The CDR3 bases are TGTGCCAGCAGTTTACGGACAGGGAGGGTCGGGGAGCTGTTTTTT. Translation gives CASSLRTGRVGELFF.